These 8 T cell receptor beta chains came from one sample sequenced in a study of T cell repertoires in cytomegalovirus infection. Each CDR3 protein gets one entry after TCRdb re-called the reads with MiXCR. This sample has 300,000 or so distinct CDR3 sequences, with roughly a tenth found just once. What was sequenced was PBMCs. These receptors were collected from a human donor in good health (CMV status not recorded). Some clones in this sample may be carry-over from other donors' samples.

At least ten counts were recorded for this clonotype. The CDR3 sequence is CASRPDSSYNSPLHF. As DNA, the CDR3 is TGTGCCAGCAGACCTGACAGCTCCTATAATTCACCCCTCCACTTT. The chain combines TRBV12-3 or TRBV12-4 with TRBJ1-6, with TRBD1 as a possible D gene (5 bases). The V end lost 6 bases, the J end lost 0 bases, and 9 bases lay between the germline ends. The CDR3 loop spans 15 amino acids.

Many counts were recorded for this clonotype. This chain connects TRBV14 to TRBJ2-1; 10 nucleotides agree with TRBD2. CDR1 is SGHDN, CDR2 FVKESK, per germline. J lost 5 bases, V lost 8 bases, and 6 bases had no gene match. This CDR3 has 14 amino acids. CDR3 nucleotide sequence: TGTGCCAGCGGTTTAGCGGGGGGCCACAATGAGCAGTTCTTC. As protein: CASGLAGGHNEQFF.

This clonotype showed up many times. The chain recombines TRBV7-2 with TRBJ2-1; D is ambiguous. Trimming took off 1 base at V and 12 bases at J, with 10 bases between the two ends. CDR1 is SGHTA, CDR2 FQGNSA, per germline. CDR3 length: 12 amino acids. CDR3 loop: CASSLDLHPQFF. The DNA of the CDR3 is TGTGCCAGCAGCTTAGATTTGCACCCGCAGTTCTTC.

V gene TRBV20-1 combines with J gene TRBJ2-7, with unresolved D. Germline CDR1 DFQATT, CDR2 SNEGSKA (reference sequence). V was trimmed by 5 bases and J by 4 bases, leaving 12 bases between them. The CDR3 has 12 residues. CDR3: CSAGSRSYEQYF. CDR3 DNA: TGCAGTGCTGGATCGAGGAGTTACGAGCAGTACTTC.

This clonotype was seen repeatedly, ten times or more. The chain recombines TRBV6-6 with TRBJ1-1; 7 bases align to TRBD1. Germline V gene lookup returns CDR1 MNHNY and CDR2 SVGAGI (reference sequence). This CDR3 contains 15 residues. Trimming at V came to 2 bases and at J to 5 bases, leaving 8 bases not matched to a gene. The CDR3 nucleotides are TGTGCCAGCAGTTACGATCAGACAGGGAGAACTGAAGCTTTCTTT. It yields the protein CASSYDQTGRTEAFF.

The sample holds many counts of this clonotype. The V and J genes are TRBV18 and TRBJ2-3, with D possibly being TRBD2 (6 bases). Germline loops: CDR1 KGHSH, CDR2 LQKENI. This CDR3 is 14 amino acids long. Trimming shortened V by 4 bases and J by 5 bases, and 13 bases separated the two germline ends. CDR3 sequence reads: CASSRRGNGDTQYF. The CDR3 DNA follows: TGTGCCAGCTCACGTCGGGGGAATGGAGATACGCAGTATTTT.

By its share, this clonotype is medium-sized (0.01 to 0.1%). This sequence joins TRBV7-2 and TRBJ2-5, with TRBD2 as a possible D gene (5 bases). The CDR3 extends over 13 amino acids. CDR1 SGHTA and CDR2 FQGNSA come from the germline V gene. V gave up 5 bases and J gave up 4 bases, with 11 bases separating them. CDR3 loop: CASSPAATETQYF. CDR3 nucleotides: TGTGCCAGCAGCCCAGCGGCTACAGAGACCCAGTACTTC.

There are a few counts of this clonotype. This sequence joins TRBV5-4 and TRBJ2-3; D not certain. The V and J ends lost 1 base and 5 bases respectively, with 14 bases between them. Germline CDR1 is SGHNT and CDR2 is YYREEE (reference sequence). The CDR3 is 15 amino acids. This chain's CDR3 is CASSLKRENRDTQYF. As DNA, the CDR3 is TGTGCCAGCAGCTTGAAACGAGAAAATAGAGATACGCAGTATTTT.